The 29 T cell receptor beta chains presented below share a single source sample, sequenced in a study of T cell changes during pregnancy in multiple sclerosis. Libraries were prepared by immunoSEQ multiplex PCR; TCRdb keeps only in-frame clonotypes and omits some of them. The table shows about 80,000 clones, with 93% occurring only once. The source was peripheral blood, collected after pregnancy. The receptors shown here come from a female donor in good health, enrolled as a control in a pregnancy study.

The V gene is TRBV6-5, the J gene TRBJ2-7; tentative D call: TRBD2 (6 bases). From germline, CDR1 is MNHEY and CDR2 SVGAGI. The CDR3 is 14 amino acids. V lost 2 bases to trimming and J lost 3 bases, with 11 bases between them. The CDR3 DNA reads as TGTGCCAGCAGTTACCGCCCAGCGGGCTACGAGCAGTACTTC. This translates into CASSYRPAGYEQYF.

The chain is built from TRBV28 and TRBJ2-7; 8 bases map to TRBD1. The CDR3 is made up of 14 amino acids. Germline values: CDR1 MDHEN, CDR2 SYDVKM. V was clipped by 5 bases and J by 5 bases; unmatched bases: 8. CDR3 nucleotide sequence: TGTGCCAGCAGTCCAGACGGACAGGGCCACGAGCAGTACTTC. It encodes CASSPDGQGHEQYF.

This chain connects TRBV9 to TRBJ2-7, with TRBD1 matching over 9 bases. The V gene end was trimmed by 0 bases and the J gene end by 3 bases; junction bases not matched to a gene: 4. Germline V gene sequence: CDR1 SGDLS, CDR2 YYNGEE. This CDR3 spans 15 amino acids. CDR3 amino acids: CASSVGPGQGYEQYF. The CDR3 DNA reads TGTGCCAGCAGCGTAGGACCGGGACAGGGCTACGAGCAGTACTTC.

V gene TRBV7-3 combines with J gene TRBJ2-1; 10 bases line up with TRBD2. V gave up 5 bases and J gave up 6 bases; unmatched junction bases: 7. The CDR3 spans 15 residues. Germline CDR1 reads SGHTA; CDR2 reads FQGTGA. As DNA, the CDR3 is TGTGCCAGCAGCCGCCTGGGGACTAGCGCCAATGAGCAGTTCTTC. Amino acids: CASSRLGTSANEQFF.

The genes are TRBV18 and TRBJ2-7; TRBD1 might be the D (6 bases). V shed 2 bases and J shed 3 bases, with 8 bases lying between them. The CDR3 has 13 amino acids. Germline-derived CDR1 and CDR2 are KGHSH and LQKENI. CDR3 amino acids: CASSPSQGYEQYF. The CDR3, as DNA: TGTGCCAGCTCACCATCACAGGGCTACGAGCAGTACTTC.

The rearrangement joins TRBV5-1 to TRBJ2-3; D perhaps matches TRBD1 (6 bases). This CDR3 is 16 amino acids long. V lost 0 bases to trimming and J lost 2 bases, with 13 bases between them. From germline, CDR1 is SGHRS and CDR2 YFSETQ. The CDR3 sequence is CASSLERGTATDTQYF. DNA of the CDR3: TGCGCCAGCAGCTTGGAAAGGGGGACCGCCACAGATACGCAGTATTTT.

This chain connects TRBV7-9 to TRBJ2-1; D possibly corresponds to TRBD2 (6 bases). The CDR3 consists of 15 residues. From germline, CDR1 is SEHNR and CDR2 FQNEAQ (reference sequence). Trimming shortened V by 5 bases and J by 4 bases, and 15 bases separated the two germline ends. The CDR3 spells CASSQTSPLYNEQFF. The CDR3 DNA follows: TGTGCCAGCAGCCAGACTAGTCCATTATACAATGAGCAGTTCTTC.

The V gene is TRBV5-6, the J gene TRBJ2-7, with 8 nucleotides matching TRBD2. This CDR3 spans 15 amino acids. The germline V gene has CDR1 SGHDT and CDR2 YYEEEE. The V segment lost 0 bases and the J segment 2 bases; nucleotides outside the gene matches: 4. The DNA for the CDR3 is TGTGCCAGCAGCTTGGTAGCGGGAACGACCTACGAGCAGTACTTC. Protein product: CASSLVAGTTYEQYF. Together with reference TRBV5-6 and TRBJ2-7, the CDR3 gives the full variable domain: DAGVTQSPTHLIKTRGQQVTLRCSPKSGHDTVSWYQQALGQGPQFIFQYYEEEERQRGNFPDRFSGHQFPNYSSELNVNALLLGDSALYLCASSLVAGTTYEQYFGPGTRLTVT.

This CDR3 reads CASSSTGADTQYF. The CDR3 region has the DNA TGTGCCAGCTCATCAACAGGGGCGGATACGCAGTATTTT. V gene TRBV18 combines with J gene TRBJ2-3, with TRBD1 matching 7 bases. The V gene end was trimmed by 5 bases and the J gene end by 6 bases; junction bases not matched to a gene: 5. CDR3 length: 13 residues. From germline, CDR1 is KGHSH and CDR2 LQKENI.

The J gene is TRBJ1-3, the V gene TRBV4-3, with 8 positions matching TRBD1. This CDR3 spans 17 amino acids. V shed 0 bases and J 5 bases; nucleotides not matched to a gene: 9. CDR1 is LGHNA and CDR2 is YSLEER in the germline V gene. Here the CDR3 reads CASSQDHQGAIRNTIYF. The DNA of the CDR3 is TGCGCCAGCAGCCAAGATCATCAGGGGGCGATAAGAAACACCATATATTTT.

This clone came up a few times. The rearrangement joins TRBV30 to TRBJ2-1, with TRBD1 matching 7 bases. The CDR3 is 17 residues long. Germline V CDR1 and CDR2: GTSNPN, SVGIG (reference sequence). V trimming: 4 bases; J trimming: 2 bases; junction bases outside the gene matches: 14. CDR3 protein: CAWKGTARENPYNEQFF. The CDR3 coding sequence is TGTGCCTGGAAGGGGACAGCTAGGGAGAACCCCTACAATGAGCAGTTCTTC.

The chain is built from TRBV4-2 and TRBJ1-2, with 10 nucleotides matching TRBD1. V shed 0 bases and J 2 bases; nucleotides not matched to a gene: 12. This CDR3 has 19 amino acids. Germline CDR1 reads LGHNA; CDR2 reads YNFKEQ. The DNA of the CDR3 is TGTGCCAGCAGCCAAGATTGGGGGGTACGGGACAGGGGAAACTATGGCTACACCTTC. Translated: CASSQDWGVRDRGNYGYTF.

V gene TRBV30 combines with J gene TRBJ2-3, with a weak D call TRBD2 (7 bases). The germline V gene encodes CDR1 GTSNPN and CDR2 SVGIG (reference sequence). The V gene lost 2 bases and the J gene lost 7 bases, with 10 bases spanning the gap. The CDR3 spans 12 residues. The CDR3 here is CAWSSGGNTQYF. As DNA, the CDR3 is TGTGCCTGGAGTTCGGGGGGCAATACGCAGTATTTT.

This clone has more than one count but fewer than ten. The chain uses TRBV10-1 and TRBJ2-2, with 8 bases matching TRBD2. V trimming: 8 bases; J trimming: 3 bases; junction bases outside the gene matches: 14. Germline V CDR1 and CDR2: WNHNN, SYGVQD (reference sequence). The CDR3 consists of 17 residues. The CDR3 nucleotides read TGCGCCAGCCCCCCCCGAATGGCGGGGGGACACACCGGGGAGCTGTTTTTT. This sequence encodes CASPPRMAGGHTGELFF.

The chain recombines TRBV28 with TRBJ2-1; D might be TRBD1 (6 bases). V was shortened by 8 bases and J by 7 bases, with 15 bases between the two germline ends. The CDR3 length is 13 residues. Germline V gives CDR1 MDHEN, CDR2 SYDVKM. The CDR3 sequence: CASSWGPGNEQFF. The DNA of the CDR3 is TGTGCCAGCTCCTGGGGGCCGGGGAATGAGCAGTTCTTC.

This sequence joins TRBV27 and TRBJ1-2; maybe TRBD1 (5 bases). Germline values: CDR1 MNHEY, CDR2 SMNVEV (reference sequence). CDR3 length: 13 amino acids. V lost 4 bases to trimming and J lost 3 bases, with 9 bases between them. Written as DNA, the CDR3 is TGTGCCAGCAGTTACGGCAGGGACTATGGCTACACCTTC. This encodes CASSYGRDYGYTF.

This CDR3 is CASSSFAGELFF. In DNA, the CDR3 is TGTGCCAGCAGTTCTTTTGCCGGGGAGCTGTTTTTT. The rearrangement links TRBV6-6 to TRBJ2-2; D gene unclear. Germline V CDR1 and CDR2: MNHNY, SVGAGI (reference sequence). CDR3 length: 12 amino acids. The V gene lost 4 bases and the J gene lost 6 bases, with 6 bases spanning the gap.

The chain links TRBV6-1 to TRBJ2-1; possibly TRBD1 for D (5 bases). V was shortened by 10 bases and J by 13 bases, with 17 bases between the two germline ends. Germline lookup yields CDR1 MNHNS and CDR2 SASEGT. There are 11 residues in the CDR3. This CDR3 reads CATRESVYQFF. The CDR3 DNA is TGTGCCACCAGGGAATCGGTTTACCAGTTCTTC.

The chain links TRBV7-9 to TRBJ2-7; 9 nucleotides align to TRBD1. J gave up 3 bases and V 5 bases, and 8 bases lay outside the gene matches. CDR1 and CDR2 (germline): SEHNR, FQNEAQ (reference sequence). The CDR3 runs to 15 residues. This CDR3 is CASSPPGTGNYEQYF. In nucleotides, the CDR3 is TGTGCCAGCAGCCCCCCCGGGACAGGGAACTACGAGCAGTACTTC.

V and J are TRBV1 and TRBJ2-2; the tabulated D call, TRBD1, remains unverified against the DNA. TRBV1 is reported as a pseudogene. This CDR3 contains 16 residues. This CDR3 reads CTSSHWGQENTGELFF. The CDR3 nucleotides read TGCACCAGCAGCCACTGGGGACAAGAGAACACCGGGGAGCTGTTTTTT.

The chain couples TRBV7-3 to TRBJ2-1; possible D gene TRBD2, 5 bases. Germline loops: CDR1 SGHTA, CDR2 FQGTGA. The ends were cut back, 5 bases at V and 9 bases at J, with 20 bases in the middle. The CDR3 runs 15 residues. For the CDR3, the DNA is TGTGCCAGCAGCCCAGAGCGGACTCCCCCCACTGAGCAGTTCTTC. Its protein is CASSPERTPPTEQFF.

V usage is TRBV6-6 and J usage is TRBJ2-7; perhaps TRBD2 as D (7 bases). V was trimmed by 0 bases and J by 6 bases, leaving 15 bases between them. CDR3 length equals 15 residues. Germline assignment: CDR1 MNHNY and CDR2 SVGAGI (reference sequence). In DNA, the CDR3 is TGTGCCAGCAGTTACTCTGGGGGGGGCCGGATCGAGCAGTACTTC. This gives the protein CASSYSGGGRIEQYF.

This clone was seen a few times. The genes are TRBV19 and TRBJ2-1, with TRBD2 identical over 13 bases. The germline V gene has CDR1 LNHDA and CDR2 SQIVND (reference sequence). CDR3 length equals 15 residues. Losses at the gene ends were 7 bases for V and 7 bases for J; bases not matched to a gene: 7. This CDR3 is CASKRTSGRINEQFF. CDR3 DNA: TGTGCCAGTAAGAGGACTAGCGGGAGAATAAATGAGCAGTTCTTC.

In this sample, this clone turned up once. This chain joins TRBV6-1 and TRBJ2-7; maybe TRBD2 (5 bases). Germline-derived CDR1 and CDR2 are MNHNS and SASEGT. V lost 8 bases and J 3 bases, leaving 11 bases between the germline ends. This CDR3 spans 12 amino acids. The CDR3 nucleotides read TGTGCCAGCGGGAGAAGAAACTACGAGCAGTACTTC. Residues: CASGRRNYEQYF.

The chain links TRBV27 to TRBJ2-1; D perhaps matches TRBD1 (6 bases). The CDR3 consists of 16 residues. V lost 3 bases and J 6 bases, leaving 18 bases between the germline ends. CDR1 MNHEY and CDR2 SMNVEV come from the germline V gene (reference sequence). The CDR3 region is CASSFRQAGLGNEQFF. CDR3 nucleotides: TGTGCCAGCAGTTTCAGACAGGCGGGCTTGGGCAATGAGCAGTTCTTC.

This chain joins TRBV7-2 and TRBJ2-4; 7 nucleotides align to TRBD2. This CDR3 is 16 amino acids long. Germline CDR1 and CDR2: SGHTA and FQGNSA. The V and J ends lost 1 base and 6 bases, in that order; junction bases with no gene match: 9. CDR3 coding DNA: TGTGCCAGCAGCTTAGAGGGAGGGTGGGGGACAAACATTCAGTACTTC. Amino acid sequence: CASSLEGGWGTNIQYF.

Concerning this clone itself: Germline is not matched at one junction end, which may reflect a read error. The CDR3 protein is CASSMISGAGAEAFF. In DNA form, the CDR3 reads TGTGCTAGCAGCATGATTTCAGGAGCGGGCGCTGAAGCTTTCTTT. The chain employs TRBV7-7 and TRBJ1-1; unclear D gene. From germline, CDR1 is SSHAT and CDR2 FNYEAQ (reference sequence). The CDR3 is made up of 15 amino acids.

V and J are TRBV5-6 and TRBJ2-7; 10 positions agree with TRBD2. V dropped 0 bases and J dropped 0; count of bases not matched to a gene: 3. Germline CDR1 is SGHDT and CDR2 is YYEEEE. The CDR3 is 16 residues long. The CDR3 DNA sequence: TGTGCCAGCAGCTTGGGGGGACTAGCGAGCTCCTACGAGCAGTACTTC. Encoded protein: CASSLGGLASSYEQYF.

V gene TRBV18 combines with J gene TRBJ1-1, with a weak D call TRBD1 (5 bases). The CDR3 consists of 17 residues. Germline CDR1 KGHSH, CDR2 LQKENI. V was clipped by 2 bases and J by 2 bases, with 18 bases between them. In nucleotides, the CDR3 is TGTGCCAGCTCACCAGGTTCGGTCCGGGGACTAAACACTGAAGCTTTCTTT. Amino acids: CASSPGSVRGLNTEAFF.